The present T cell receptor (beta chain) was sequenced within a study of T cells after somatic rescue of genetic block. The assay was immunoSEQ multiplex PCR, and TCRdb's table has in-frame clones only and misses some. The sample lists some 67,000 clones; 92% were seen once. The CDR3 totals 14 residues. The V segment lost 4 bases and the J segment 4 bases; nucleotides outside the gene matches: 4. The germline V gene has CDR1 MNHEY and CDR2 SVGAGI. This receptor was taken from a man aged 35 to 55. Sequencing input: peripheral blood mononuclear cells (PBMCs). This chain joins TRBV6-5 and TRBJ2-3, with 8 bases fitting TRBD1. Here the CDR3 reads CASSSAGGADTQYF. The DNA of the CDR3 is TGTGCCAGCAGTTCCGCAGGGGGCGCAGATACGCAGTATTTT.